A single sample gave rise to the 30 T cell receptor beta chains below, sequenced in a study of blood T cell repertoires in COVID-19. Clones were read by immunoSEQ multiplex PCR, and TCRdb kept only the in-frame ones, dropping some. Of 300,000 to 350,000 clones listed, about nine tenths are singletons. The material sequenced was PBMCs or T cells enriched from blood (not recorded which). These receptors all come from a woman between 18 and 29 years old who had recovered from COVID-19.

The chain joins TRBV4-1 to TRBJ1-3; D call uncertain. CDR3 length equals 15 residues. Germline CDR1 MGHRA, CDR2 YSYEKL. V shed 0 bases and J shed 6 bases, with 12 bases lying between them. The CDR3 DNA follows: TGCGCCAGCAGCCAAGAAGAGACAACGGAAAACACCATATATTTT. It codes for CASSQEETTENTIYF.

The chain links TRBV3-1 (or the pseudogene TRBV3-2) to TRBJ2-7; no clear D gene. The V gene's germline CDR1 is LGHDT and CDR2 YNNKEL (reference sequence). Trimming cost V 5 bases and J 4 bases, with 9 bases left between them. The CDR3 runs to 12 residues. Written as DNA, the CDR3 is TGTGCCAGCAGCATGGGCAGGTACGAGCAGTACTTC. Residues: CASSMGRYEQYF.

The chain links TRBV5-1 to TRBJ2-5; the D gene is possibly TRBD1 (5 bases). This CDR3 has 15 amino acids. V dropped 2 bases and J dropped 0 bases, with 11 bases sitting between them. The germline V gene has CDR1 SGHRS and CDR2 YFSETQ. The CDR3 spells CASSFVTGHQETQYF. Here the CDR3 DNA reads TGCGCCAGCAGCTTTGTAACAGGACACCAAGAGACCCAGTACTTC.

As regards this clone: Other DNA variants within this sample encode the same CDR3. The chain carries TRBV7-2 and TRBJ1-2, with 7 bases matching TRBD1. The CDR3 runs 14 residues. In germline, CDR1 is SGHTA, CDR2 FQGNSA. Trimming removed 5 bases from V and 2 bases from J; junction bases left unmatched: 5. The CDR3 DNA is TGTGCCAGCAGCCTGGCGGGACAGAACTATGGCTACACCTTC. It translates to CASSLAGQNYGYTF.

The chain couples TRBV5-1 to TRBJ1-5, with 8 bases lining up with TRBD1. V gave up 3 bases and J gave up 4 bases; unmatched junction bases: 6. CDR3 length: 15 amino acids. Germline CDR1 reads SGHRS; CDR2 reads YFSETQ. CDR3 sequence reads: CASSSGTGTNQPQHF. The CDR3 DNA reads as TGCGCCAGCAGCTCAGGGACAGGTACAAATCAGCCCCAGCATTTT.

This clone was counted only a few times. The chain uses TRBV19 and TRBJ1-1; D is undetermined. CDR1 LNHDA and CDR2 SQIVND come from the germline V gene (reference sequence). V was cut by 4 bases and J by 4 bases, with 10 bases left in between. CDR3 length: 13 amino acids. The CDR3 nucleotides read TGTGCCAGTAGTACCAGAAGAGGCACTGAAGCTTTCTTT. Translation: CASSTRRGTEAFF.

The chain uses TRBV6-2 or TRBV6-3 and TRBJ2-1; D not resolved. The CDR3 loop spans 12 amino acids. The V gene's germline CDR1 is MNHEY and CDR2 SVGEGT. V lost 2 bases to trimming and J lost 5 bases, with 4 bases between them. CDR3: CASSYPHNEQFF. CDR3 bases: TGTGCCAGCAGTTACCCTCACAATGAGCAGTTCTTC.

The J gene is TRBJ2-7, the V gene TRBV28; 7 positions match TRBD2. This CDR3 has 14 amino acids. Germline V gene data show CDR1 as MDHEN and CDR2 as SYDVKM. V lost 5 bases, J lost 1 base, and 5 bases stayed unmatched. The DNA of the CDR3 is TGTGCCAGCAGTGGGACGGGGGGTTCCTACGAGCAGTACTTC. It specifies CASSGTGGSYEQYF.

Here the CDR3 reads CAWRSWGNTIYF. The CDR3 nucleotides are TGTGCCTGGAGGAGTTGGGGAAACACCATATATTTT. The chain recombines TRBV30 with TRBJ1-3; D gene unclear. This CDR3 region has 12 residues. Per germline, CDR1 GTSNPN and CDR2 SVGIG (reference sequence). V was trimmed by 3 bases and J by 4 bases, leaving 7 bases between them.

The chain has TRBV2 and TRBJ2-2; TRBD2 agrees at 10 bases. The germline V gene encodes CDR1 SNHLY and CDR2 FYNNEI. With V trimmed by 5 bases and J by 5 bases, 5 bases remained unmatched. The CDR3 length is 15 residues. As DNA, the CDR3 is TGTGCCAGCAGTCTCCTAGCGGGGGTTACCGGGGAGCTGTTTTTT. Its translation is CASSLLAGVTGELFF.

J is TRBJ1-2 and V is TRBV7-8; D perhaps matches TRBD1 (5 bases). The ends were cut back, 5 bases at V and 2 bases at J, with 18 bases in the middle. Germline CDR1 reads SGHVS; CDR2 reads FQNEAQ. This CDR3 is 16 amino acids long. The CDR3 reads CASSHGSGGWNYGYTF. CDR3 DNA: TGTGCCAGCAGCCATGGGAGTGGGGGGTGGAACTATGGCTACACCTTC. Full variable domain (remainder filled in from reference TRBV7-8 and TRBJ1-2): GAGVSQSPRYKVAKRGQDVALRCDPISGHVSLFWYQQALGQGPEFLTYFQNEAQLDKSGLPSDRFFAERPEGSVSTLKIQRTQQEDSAVYLCASSHGSGGWNYGYTFGSGTRLTVV.

The V call is TRBV28, the J call TRBJ2-5; D might be TRBD1 (5 bases). Trimming took 8 bases from V and 4 from J, leaving 17 bases between them. Germline values: CDR1 MDHEN, CDR2 SYDVKM. The CDR3 runs to 14 residues. The CDR3 region is CASLQGFNIETQYF. In nucleotides, the CDR3 is TGTGCCAGCTTGCAGGGTTTTAATATAGAGACCCAGTACTTC.

This chain's CDR3 is CASSAKTSTDTQYF. CDR3 DNA sequence: TGTGCCAGCAGTGCGAAGACTAGCACAGATACGCAGTATTTT. The chain has TRBV2 and TRBJ2-3; D is unresolved. V lost 4 bases to trimming and J lost 0 bases, with 8 bases between them. CDR3 length: 14 amino acids. Looked up from germline, CDR1 is SNHLY and CDR2 is FYNNEI.

V and J are TRBV9 and TRBJ1-4; D is unresolved. CDR3 length: 15 residues. Germline V gives CDR1 SGDLS, CDR2 YYNGEE. V was clipped by 4 bases and J by 1 base, with 11 bases between them. CDR3 sequence reads: CASSLSQITNEKLFF. CDR3 nucleotides: TGTGCCAGCAGCTTATCACAGATAACTAATGAAAAACTGTTTTTT.

The chain recombines TRBV5-1 with TRBJ2-7; TRBD2 might be the D (6 bases). V was trimmed by 3 bases and J by 3 bases, leaving 16 bases between them. The CDR3 is 15 residues long. The V gene's germline CDR1 is SGHRS and CDR2 YFSETQ. The CDR3 spells CASSSLGGRRYEQYF. CDR3 nucleotides: TGCGCCAGCAGCTCGCTGGGGGGACGGCGCTACGAGCAGTACTTC.

The chain uses TRBV5-1 and TRBJ2-5; D ambiguous. The CDR3 runs 15 residues. The germline V and J ends were trimmed by 0 bases and 0 bases, with 9 bases remaining between them. CDR1 is SGHRS, CDR2 YFSETQ, per germline. CDR3 nucleotide sequence: TGCGCCAGCAGCTTGGCCGGAACAGACCAAGAGACCCAGTACTTC. It yields the protein CASSLAGTDQETQYF.

This chain uses TRBV28 with TRBJ1-2, with TRBD1 matching over 12 bases. Germline CDR1 reads MDHEN; CDR2 reads SYDVKM. The trim removed 4 bases at V and 2 bases at J, leaving 8 bases unmatched. This CDR3 has 17 amino acids. DNA for the CDR3: TGTGCCAGCAGTTCTACTAGGGACAGGGGGCGAAACTATGGCTACACCTTC. Encoded protein: CASSSTRDRGRNYGYTF.

This clone was picked up one time. The chain combines TRBV18 with TRBJ2-6; possibly TRBD1 for D (5 bases). Trimming stripped 2 bases from V and 0 bases from J, with 17 bases between. The CDR3 sequence is 19 residues long. Looked up from germline, CDR1 is KGHSH and CDR2 is LQKENI. CDR3 DNA sequence: TGTGCCAGCTCACCAGGTTATTGGGGCCTAAGCTCTGGGGCCAACGTCCTGACTTTC. As protein: CASSPGYWGLSSGANVLTF.

The count of this clone is one. The chain carries TRBV9 and TRBJ2-7; 7 positions agree with TRBD1. Germline CDR1 and CDR2: SGDLS and YYNGEE. Germline trimming cut 0 bases from V and 4 bases from J; bases unmatched to any gene: 4. The CDR3 loop spans 14 amino acids. The DNA for the CDR3 is TGTGCCAGCAGCGTAGGACAGGGAACATACGAGCAGTACTTC. As protein: CASSVGQGTYEQYF.

V gene TRBV5-6 combines with J gene TRBJ2-1, with unresolved D. Germline V gene lookup returns CDR1 SGHDT and CDR2 YYEEEE. There are 18 residues in the CDR3. Trimming shortened V by 4 bases and J by 6 bases, and 26 bases separated the two germline ends. This chain's CDR3 is CASSRISLQWIGGNEQFF. The CDR3 DNA reads TGTGCCAGCAGCCGGATATCCTTGCAATGGATCGGCGGCAATGAGCAGTTCTTC.

The chain has TRBV30 and TRBJ1-2, with D perhaps TRBD1 (5 bases). Per germline, CDR1 GTSNPN and CDR2 SVGIG (reference sequence). This CDR3 comprises 12 residues. Trimming removed 3 bases from V and 7 bases from J, with 12 bases in between. The CDR3 DNA reads TGTGCCTGGAGCTCGGGGGTTGGTGGCTACACCTTC. Translating gives CAWSSGVGGYTF.

The chain joins TRBV18 to TRBJ2-3; a possible D gene is TRBD1 (5 bases). With 2 bases removed from V and 0 bases from J, the gap between germline ends came to 9 bases. The CDR3 consists of 15 residues. The germline CDR1 and CDR2 sequences are KGHSH and LQKENI. CDR3 sequence reads: CASSPATASTDTQYF. Here the CDR3 DNA reads TGTGCCAGCTCACCAGCGACAGCTAGCACAGATACGCAGTATTTT.

The gene calls are TRBV5-1 and TRBJ2-7; 7 bases are shared with TRBD1. In germline, CDR1 is SGHRS, CDR2 YFSETQ. This CDR3 is 16 amino acids long. Germline trimming cut 0 bases from V and 2 bases from J; bases unmatched to any gene: 8. CDR3 residues: CASSLDGGQRAYEQYF. CDR3 sequence (DNA): TGCGCCAGCAGCTTGGATGGGGGACAGAGGGCCTACGAGCAGTACTTC.

This clone came up once. This rearrangement joins TRBV15 to TRBJ1-2, with TRBD1 identical over 9 bases. The CDR3 runs 14 residues. The V gene end was trimmed by 7 bases and the J gene end by 8 bases; junction bases not matched to a gene: 11. Germline V gene sequence: CDR1 LNHNV, CDR2 YYDKDF (reference sequence). The DNA of the CDR3 is TGTGCCACCATACTAACAGGGGGCCCAGGGGGCTACACCTTC. It yields the protein CATILTGGPGGYTF.

The chain couples TRBV27 to TRBJ1-1, with a possible D match to TRBD1 (6 bases). The V and J ends lost 7 bases and 5 bases respectively, with 14 bases between them. The V gene's germline CDR1 is MNHEY and CDR2 SMNVEV (reference sequence). CDR3 length: 13 amino acids. The CDR3, as DNA: TGTGCCAGCACGTGGGGGCGCGGGACTGAAGCTTTCTTT. It specifies CASTWGRGTEAFF.

The chain couples TRBV2 to TRBJ1-4; TRBD1 matches at 7 bases. Per germline, CDR1 SNHLY and CDR2 FYNNEI. V lost 8 bases, J lost 0 bases, and 3 bases stayed unmatched. The CDR3 length is 14 residues. The CDR3 protein is CASRDSATNEKLFF. The DNA of the CDR3 is TGTGCCAGCCGGGACAGCGCAACTAATGAAAAACTGTTTTTT.

This clone was observed once. J is TRBJ2-5 and V is TRBV20-1; D is uncertain. V shed 3 bases and J shed 5 bases, with 16 bases lying between them. Germline V CDR1 and CDR2: DFQATT, SNEGSKA (reference sequence). The CDR3 contains 14 residues. The CDR3 nucleotides are TGCAGTGCTAGTTACCAGGTTAAGGCGGAGACCCAGTACTTC. This sequence encodes CSASYQVKAETQYF.

The chain uses TRBV7-3 and TRBJ1-2; TRBD1 agrees at 9 bases. V gave up 2 bases and J gave up 8 bases; unmatched junction bases: 3. CDR3 size: 13 residues. Germline V gives CDR1 SGHTA, CDR2 FQGTGA. The CDR3 DNA sequence: TGTGCCAGCAGCTTAGGGGACAGGGCGGGCTACACCTTC. This translates into CASSLGDRAGYTF. The variable domain in full, with the rest retrieved from reference TRBV7-3 and TRBJ1-2, is GAGVSQTPSNKVTEKGKYVELRCDPISGHTALYWYRQSLGQGPEFLIYFQGTGAADDSGLPNDRFFAVRPEGSVSTLKIQRTERGDSAVYLCASSLGDRAGYTFGSGTRLTVV.

V gene TRBV5-1 combines with J gene TRBJ2-1; the match to TRBD2 covers 13 bases. This CDR3 has 18 amino acids. Germline V CDR1 and CDR2: SGHRS, YFSETQ. The V and J ends lost 3 bases and 3 bases, in that order; junction bases with no gene match: 9. The DNA of the CDR3 is TGCGCCAGCAGCTGGGCTGGACTAGCGGGGGATTACTACAATGAGCAGTTCTTC. Its protein product is CASSWAGLAGDYYNEQFF.

This chain uses TRBV28 with TRBJ1-1; D is possibly TRBD1 (5 bases). The CDR3 length is 13 residues. Trimming left V 5 bases short and J 1 base short, with 8 bases between. Germline CDR1 and CDR2: MDHEN and SYDVKM. In DNA form, the CDR3 reads TGTGCCAGCAGTAGAGGACAGAACACTGAAGCTTTCTTT. This encodes CASSRGQNTEAFF.